This T cell receptor (beta chain) was observed in a study of blood T cell repertoires in COVID-19 (dated by TCRdb to 2020 to 2021). Study-level background: Samples from collaborators originated in the United States, Italy and Spain and spanned both the acute and convalescent phases of COVID-19. The prospective study material was composed of cDNA or gDNA derived from T cells, B-cell-depleted T cells, or PBMCs. Subjects who had been exposed to COVID-19, were actively infected with it, or had recovered from it provided the deeply sampled blood TCRbeta repertoires that made up the dataset. The repertoires were released in a freely available public database meant as a resource for research on the immune response to SARS-CoV-2. The samples were drawn from the first 160 participants of the ongoing ImmuneRACE study and from 1,254 subjects provided by 6 global collaborators. Nearly every sample came with metadata listing a de-identified subject ID, COVID-19 status, age in years and sex. HLA class I and class II types, where available, came from metadata supplied by the sample provider rather than from assay-based typing.

The collaborating institutions used their own protocols to collect whole blood in K2EDTA tubes. For TCRbeta analysis, collaborators shipped samples in one of three forms: frozen whole blood, isolated PBMCs, or DNA extracted from either of those sample types. The CDR3 starts with the cysteine, ends with the phenylalanine, and has 18 residues. Only CDR3 DNA is held: 54 bases, read in frame from base 1. V lost 5 bases and J lost 7 bases, and the count of bases not matched to a germline gene is 14. The germline V gene specifies MDHEN as CDR1 and SYDVKM as CDR2. As to this clone: No antigen is known for it. No base-level quality is on record; no much larger clone is a single base apart.

What the work shows at the level of the full study, not this receptor alone: Clinical and demographic metadata were provided uncurated, with the amount varying by source and participant.

TCRbeta CDR3 regions were amplified from genomic DNA using the immunoSEQ Assay, a bias-controlled multiplex PCR. In the paper's pipeline: The number of nucleated cells in each sample was estimated from the amplification of reference gene primers within the assay. To quantify the absolute abundance of each unique TCRbeta CDR3 rearrangement, sequence reads were collapsed and filtered. For each sample, productive Simpson clonality was calculated as the square root of Simpson's diversity index over productive rearrangements. TCRdb re-hosts the immuneACCESS table, in-frame sequences only. Its copies lack some clones; in the studies checked, an unresolved V gene accounts for under half of them, and the cause for the rest is not known. V, J and clone size are those of that table, while D and trimming were read from the DNA. The sample table shows some 80,000 clones, and over 70% are seen once. Around 11% of the sample is in the top ten clones.

The TCR comes from a woman in her thirties or forties with active or convalescent COVID-19. The specimen sequenced was peripheral blood. The receptor chain draws on TRBV28 and TRBJ2-1, and TRBD2 aligns with 13 junction nucleotides. In nucleotides, the sequence is TGTGCCAGCAGTCCTCGCCGGACTAGCGGGAGCACGAAGAATGAGCAGTTCTTC. This sequence encodes CASSPRRTSGSTKNEQFF.